A selection of T cell receptor beta chains follows, all from one sample in a study of T cell clones after liver transplantation. The assay was immunoSEQ multiplex PCR, and TCRdb's table has in-frame clones only and misses some. The repertoire includes approximately 75,000 clones, approximately 80% of them detected once, and 0.79% sits in the top ten. The sample was CD4+ T cells from blood, taken 12 months after liver transplant. All receptors come from a human patient who received a liver transplant. Part of the T cell pool may stem from the graft donor. Both conserved end residues are part of each CDR3. The order of the fields is J gene, V gene, CDR3 length, D gene, clone size, CDR3 DNA, CDR3 protein. The D gene is left open where the match is weak. Only some rows state a clone size, as once, few, many or a class for expanded clones.

>TRBJ1-4|TRBV29-1|10|-|-
TGCAGCGTTGGAAATGAAAAACTGTTTTTT
CSVGNEKLFF
>TRBJ1-1|TRBV4-3|13|-|-
TGCGCCAGCAGCCAAGGAAGGGCTCGGGAAGCTTTCTTT
CASSQGRAREAFF
>TRBJ1-1|TRBV5-6|13|-|-
TGTGCCAGCAGCCCTGGTTGGAACACTGAAGCTTTCTTT
CASSPGWNTEAFF
>TRBJ1-1|TRBV7-8|12|-|-
TGTGCCAGCAGCCTACTCCGGGACATCGCTTTCTTT
CASSLLRDIAFF
>TRBJ2-1|TRBV29-1|11|-|-
TGCAGCGTTGGGAATATCAATGAGCAGTTCTTC
CSVGNINEQFF
>TRBJ2-1|TRBV4-2|15|TRBD2|-
TGTGCCAGCAGCCAAACGCTAGCGGGAAGTAATGAGCAGTTCTTC
CASSQTLAGSNEQFF
>TRBJ2-5|TRBV29-1|15|-|few
TGCAGCGTTGCCCCCCAAGCCCCGCCGGCAGAGACCCAGTACTTC
CSVAPQAPPAETQYF
>TRBJ2-7|TRBV9|15|TRBD2|few
TGTGCCAGCAGCGTCGGGACTAGCGGGAGTAACGAGCAGTACTTC
CASSVGTSGSNEQYF
>TRBJ1-3|TRBV9|17|-|-
TGTGCCAGCAGCGTAGCCCCCCAGGGCAACTCTGGAAACACCATATATTTT
CASSVAPQGNSGNTIYF
>TRBJ1-1|TRBV7-8|14|TRBD1|-
TGTGCCACCTCTCGCCCAGGGGGCACCACTGAAGCTTTCTTT
CATSRPGGTTEAFF
>TRBJ2-3|TRBV6-5|12|-|-
TGTGCCAGCAGTTGGGCAGGGGGGACGCAGTATTTT
CASSWAGGTQYF
>TRBJ2-5|TRBV27|13|-|-
TGTGCCAGCAGTCGCGGGACCCAAGAGACCCAGTACTTC
CASSRGTQETQYF
>TRBJ2-6|TRBV7-9|15|-|-
TGTGCCAGCAGCACCGACAGGTCTGGGGCCAACGTCCTGACTTTC
CASSTDRSGANVLTF
>TRBJ2-7|TRBV5-1|16|-|-
TGCGCCAGCAGCCGTCTAGGCGGCGGTTACTCCTACGAGCAGTACTTC
CASSRLGGGYSYEQYF
>TRBJ2-7|TRBV5-1|14|TRBD2|-
TGCGCCAGCAGCTTGGCTAACACAGCGGGGGAGCAGTACTTC
CASSLANTAGEQYF
>TRBJ2-2|TRBV28|15|-|-
TGTGCCAGCAGTTTCCTCCTAGGGAGCACCGGGGAGCTGTTTTTT
CASSFLLGSTGELFF
>TRBJ2-1|TRBV10-3|16|TRBD1|-
TGTGCCATCAGTGAGTTAACAGGGGAAACCTACAATGAGCAGTTCTTC
CAISELTGETYNEQFF
>TRBJ2-2|TRBV6-4|14|-|-
TGTGCCAGCAGAGCCTCCCCGGGGTCCGGGGAGCTGTTTTTT
CASRASPGSGELFF
>TRBJ1-2|TRBV15|13|-|-
TGTGCCACCAGCCCGGACAGAATCTATGGCTACACCTTC
CATSPDRIYGYTF
>TRBJ1-5|TRBV5-4|14|-|-
TGTGCCAGCAGCTTGGACGGCAACAATCAGCCCCAGCATTTT
CASSLDGNNQPQHF
>TRBJ2-1|TRBV6-1|16|-|-
TGTGCCAGCAGTGAATCTTCCGCCCGCTCCTACAATGAGCAGTTCTTC
CASSESSARSYNEQFF
>TRBJ2-7|TRBV6-5|14|-|few
TGTGCCAGCAGTTATCGGGAAGGGCCCTACGAGCAGTACTTC
CASSYREGPYEQYF
>TRBJ2-5|TRBV7-8|13|-|-
TGTGCCAGCAGCTACAGGCGGCGAGAGACCCAGTACTTC
CASSYRRRETQYF
>TRBJ2-5|TRBV5-6|16|-|-
TGTGCCAGCAGCTTGGGTTTCCGAGCGGTTGGTGAGACCCAGTACTTC
CASSLGFRAVGETQYF
>TRBJ1-1|TRBV6-1|13|-|-
TGTGCCAGCAGTGAGGTACAGAACACTGAAGCTTTCTTT
CASSEVQNTEAFF
>TRBJ2-3|TRBV18|16|TRBD2|-
TGTGCCAGCTCACGCACGGAGCGGGAGAGTCGTAATACGCAGTATTTT
CASSRTERESRNTQYF
>TRBJ2-5|TRBV15|12|-|-
TGTGCCACCAGCAGGGACCAAGAGACCCAGTACTTC
CATSRDQETQYF
>TRBJ1-1|TRBV19|15|TRBD1|-
TGTGCCAGTAGTATCGCCGGGACAGCGAACACTGAAGCTTTCTTT
CASSIAGTANTEAFF
>TRBJ2-4|TRBV19|18|TRBD2|-
TGTGCCAGTAGTATTGGGAGTAGCGGGAGTGGAACCAAAAACATTCAGTACTTC
CASSIGSSGSGTKNIQYF
>TRBJ2-1|TRBV5-1|14|-|-
TGCGCCAGCAGCTTCGAGGGCAGGGGCAATGAGCAGTTCTTC
CASSFEGRGNEQFF
>TRBJ2-1|TRBV7-3|15|TRBD2|few
TGTGCCAGCAGCTTGACTAGCGGGACCTACAATGAGCAGTTCTTC
CASSLTSGTYNEQFF
>TRBJ1-2|TRBV12-1|17|-|-
TGTGCCAGCAGTGACACTAGCTTTCGGAGCGTCGACTATGGCTACACCTTC
CASSDTSFRSVDYGYTF
>TRBJ2-7|TRBV7-2|13|-|-
TGTGCCAGCAGCTTAGTACCGCCCTACGAGCAGTACTTC
CASSLVPPYEQYF
>TRBJ2-5|TRBV5-4|15|TRBD2|-
TGTGCCAGCAGCTTGGTACTAGCGGGCCGGGAGACCCAGTACTTC
CASSLVLAGRETQYF
>TRBJ1-5|TRBV6-5|14|-|few
TGTGCCAGCAGCCTCAGGAATAGCAATCAGCCCCAGCATTTT
CASSLRNSNQPQHF
>TRBJ2-5|TRBV6-4|16|TRBD2|-
TGTGCCAGCAGTGATGAGGTAGCGGGAGGGCGAGAGACCCAGTACTTC
CASSDEVAGGRETQYF
>TRBJ1-3|TRBV5-1|15|-|-
TGCGCCAGCAGCTTGGGGTTAGGGATTGGAAACACCATATATTTT
CASSLGLGIGNTIYF
>TRBJ2-7|TRBV28|14|-|-
TGTGCCAGCAGGGTCCCGGGGGGCGCCTACGAGCAGTACTTC
CASRVPGGAYEQYF
>TRBJ2-3|TRBV7-7|15|TRBD1|-
TGTGCCAGCAGCTTGGGGGACAGGGCCACAGATACGCAGTATTTT
CASSLGDRATDTQYF
>TRBJ1-1|TRBV14|15|-|-
TGTGCCAGCAGCCATCTGGCAGGGGTGTTTGATGGGGCTTTCTTT
CASSHLAGVFDGAFF
>TRBJ1-5|TRBV15|15|-|-
TGTGCCACCAGCGGGCAGAGGACAGTCAATCAGCCCCAGCATTTT
CATSGQRTVNQPQHF
>TRBJ1-2|TRBV6-5|15|TRBD1|-
TGTGCCAGCAGTCCCGGGACAGGGGGCCGGTATGGCTACACCTTC
CASSPGTGGRYGYTF
>TRBJ1-3|TRBV5-1|13|-|-
TGCGCCAGCTACCCAGGGGCTGGAAACACCATATATTTT
CASYPGAGNTIYF
>TRBJ1-1|TRBV28|15|TRBD1|-
TGTGCCACCAGTCCCGGGACAGGGGGCTACACTGAAGCTTTCTTT
CATSPGTGGYTEAFF
>TRBJ2-1|TRBV6-1|15|TRBD1|once
TGTGCCAGCAGGCTGGGACAGGGGGTCTCCAATGAGCAGTTCTTC
CASRLGQGVSNEQFF
>TRBJ1-1|TRBV4-3|14|-|-
TGCGCCAGCAGCCGGAGGAGCACGCACACTGAAGCTTTCTTT
CASSRRSTHTEAFF
>TRBJ2-5|TRBV25-1|14|-|-
TGTGCCAGCAGTGAATTCAGGGGACGAGAGACCCAGTACTTC
CASSEFRGRETQYF
>TRBJ2-2|TRBV18|15|TRBD1|-
TGTGCCAGCTCACAGGGACAGTCGAACACCGGGGAGCTGTTTTTT
CASSQGQSNTGELFF